These T cell receptor beta chains were read from a single sample in a study of T cell responses to AZD1222 COVID-19 vaccine. Repertoires were generated with immunoSEQ multiplex PCR, while TCRdb's copy carries only in-frame clones and drops some. The table records 150,000 to 200,000 clones, more than 80% of them present only once. This material consisted of peripheral blood, taken on day 0 of AZD1222 vaccination. The source is an adult in good health. CDR3s include the opening cysteine and the closing phenylalanine or tryptophan. The D gene is left open where the match is weak. Clone size is shown for a subset of rows, as once, few, many or a class of expanded clone.

TRBV29-1,.,TRBJ2-5,TRBD1,TGCAGCGCTCAGGGACAGGAGACCCAGTACTTC,CSAQGQETQYF
TRBV2,.,TRBJ2-2,TRBD1,TGTGCCAGCATCGGCGTTGAGGGGGCCGCGAACACCGGGGAGCTGTTTTTT,CASIGVEGAANTGELFF
TRBV6-5,once,TRBJ1-5,.,TGTGCCAGCAGTTCCCAGTCAAATCAGCCCCAGCATTTT,CASSSQSNQPQHF
TRBV7-2,.,TRBJ2-7,.,TGTGCCAGCAGCCCCACTACGAGGGGGTTCAGCTCCTACGAGCAGTACTTC,CASSPTTRGFSSYEQYF
TRBV5-1,.,TRBJ1-1,TRBD1,TGCGCCAGCAGCTTGGTCTCGGGACAGGGGAACACTGAAGCTTTCTTT,CASSLVSGQGNTEAFF
TRBV7-2,.,TRBJ2-3,.,TGTGCCAGCAGCCTCCGGGACTCGATCACAGATACGCAGTATTTT,CASSLRDSITDTQYF
TRBV5-1,.,TRBJ2-3,.,TGCGCCAGCAGCTTGGATGGGGCTAGCACAGATACGCAGTATTTT,CASSLDGASTDTQYF
TRBV6-1,.,TRBJ1-4,.,TGTGCCAGCAGTGAGACAGTCGAAAGTGAAAAACTGTTTTTT,CASSETVESEKLFF
TRBV24-1,.,TRBJ2-1,TRBD2,TGTGCCACCAGTGCGGGAGGAGAGCAGTTCTTC,CATSAGGEQFF
TRBV5-1,.,TRBJ2-5,.,TGCGCCAGCAGCTTCCGGAGACAAGAGACCCAGTACTTC,CASSFRRQETQYF
TRBV5-1,.,TRBJ2-7,TRBD1,TGCGCCAGCAGCTTGTCGTTTGGGACAGTTAAATACGAGCAGTACTTC,CASSLSFGTVKYEQYF
TRBV6-2/TRBV6-3,.,TRBJ1-6,.,TGTGCCAGCAGTTACTGGGGGAATTCACCCCTCCACTTT,CASSYWGNSPLHF
TRBV28,.,TRBJ1-2,.,TGTGCCAGCAGTTTAGGCTTGCAGGGCGACTATGGCTACACCTTC,CASSLGLQGDYGYTF
TRBV5-6,.,TRBJ2-7,.,TGTGCCAGCAGCTTGGCCGGGAATTACTACGAGCAGTACTTC,CASSLAGNYYEQYF
TRBV7-2,.,TRBJ2-5,.,TGTGCCAGCAGCCGTTCCGGGATTTGGGCGGAGACCCAGTACTTC,CASSRSGIWAETQYF
TRBV6-6,.,TRBJ2-1,.,TGTGCCAGCAGTCCCCCAATATTGTGGCAGTTCTTC,CASSPPILWQFF
TRBV6-6,.,TRBJ1-5,TRBD1,TGTGCCAGCCGGGACAGCAAAAATCAGCCCCAGCATTTT,CASRDSKNQPQHF
TRBV7-9,.,TRBJ1-1,.,TGTGCCAGCAGCCAGGGGTGGACGGGTATCGACACTGAAGCTTTCTTT,CASSQGWTGIDTEAFF
TRBV11-2,.,TRBJ2-2,TRBD2,TGTGCCAGCAGCTTGGGACTAGCGGGAGAAACGAACACCGGGGAGCTGTTTTTT,CASSLGLAGETNTGELFF
TRBV5-1,.,TRBJ2-7,.,TGCGCCAGCAGAAGTACAGGGAAAGCCTACGAGCAGTACTTC,CASRSTGKAYEQYF
TRBV15,.,TRBJ1-2,TRBD1,TGTGCCACCAGCAGGGGGACAGGGTCTCCCCGATCGGGTGGCTACACCTTC,CATSRGTGSPRSGGYTF
TRBV6-5,.,TRBJ2-7,TRBD1,TGTGCCAGCAGTTACTCGGGGACAGGTTCTCCCTACGAGCAGTACTTC,CASSYSGTGSPYEQYF
TRBV28,.,TRBJ2-7,TRBD2,TGTGCCAGCAGTCCCGGGACTACGAGCTCCTACGAGCAGTACTTC,CASSPGTTSSYEQYF
TRBV9,.,TRBJ2-1,.,TGTGCCAGCAGCGCACAAATTGAGGGGAATGAGCAGTTCTTC,CASSAQIEGNEQFF
TRBV2,.,TRBJ1-3,.,TGTGCCAGCAGTGACTACTCTGGAAACACCATATATTTT,CASSDYSGNTIYF
TRBV18,.,TRBJ2-7,.,TGTGCCAGCTCACCAATATGGGGGCGCGAACTGGACGAGCAGTACTTC,CASSPIWGRELDEQYF
TRBV10-3,.,TRBJ1-6,.,TGTGCCATCAGAGGGGAGGCCTATAATTCACCCCTCCACTTT,CAIRGEAYNSPLHF
TRBV2,.,TRBJ1-6,.,TGTGCCAGCAGCGGCTTGAATTCACCCCTCCACTTT,CASSGLNSPLHF
TRBV5-1,.,TRBJ2-5,.,TGCGCCAGCAGCTTGGGGGACATTAACCAAGAGACCCAGTACTTC,CASSLGDINQETQYF